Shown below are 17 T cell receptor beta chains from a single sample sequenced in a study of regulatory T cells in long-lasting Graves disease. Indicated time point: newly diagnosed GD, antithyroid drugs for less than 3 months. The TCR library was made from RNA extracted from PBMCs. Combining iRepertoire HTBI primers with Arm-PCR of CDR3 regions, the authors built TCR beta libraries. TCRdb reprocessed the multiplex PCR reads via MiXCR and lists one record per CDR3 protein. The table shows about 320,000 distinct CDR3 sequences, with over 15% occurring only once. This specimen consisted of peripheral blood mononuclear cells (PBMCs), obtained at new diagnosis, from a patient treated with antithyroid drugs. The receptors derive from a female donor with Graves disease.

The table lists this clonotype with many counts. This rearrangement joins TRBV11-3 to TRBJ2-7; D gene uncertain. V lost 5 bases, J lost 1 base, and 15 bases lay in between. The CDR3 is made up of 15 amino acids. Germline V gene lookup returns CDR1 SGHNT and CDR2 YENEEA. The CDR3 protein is CASSPRTFGSYEQYF. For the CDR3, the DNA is TGTGCCAGCAGCCCAAGGACGTTTGGATCCTACGAGCAGTACTTC. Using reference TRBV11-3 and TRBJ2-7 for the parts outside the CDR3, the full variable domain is EAGVVQSPRYKIIEKKQPVAFWCNPISGHNTLYWYLQNLGQGPELLIRYENEEAVDDSQLPKDRFSAERLKGVDSTLKIQPAELGDSAVYLCASSPRTFGSYEQYFGPGTRLTVT.

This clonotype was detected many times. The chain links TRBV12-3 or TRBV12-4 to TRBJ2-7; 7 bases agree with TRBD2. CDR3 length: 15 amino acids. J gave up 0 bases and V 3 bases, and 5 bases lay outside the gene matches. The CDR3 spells CASSFGRERSYEQYF. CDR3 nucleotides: TGTGCCAGCAGTTTCGGGCGGGAGCGCTCCTACGAGCAGTACTTC.

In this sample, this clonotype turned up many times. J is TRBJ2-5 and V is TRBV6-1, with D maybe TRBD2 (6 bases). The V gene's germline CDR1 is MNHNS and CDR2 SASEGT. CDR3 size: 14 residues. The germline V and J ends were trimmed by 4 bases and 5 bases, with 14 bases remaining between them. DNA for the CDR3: TGTGCCAGCAGTGCACCTAGCGACGGGGAGACCCAGTACTTC. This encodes CASSAPSDGETQYF.

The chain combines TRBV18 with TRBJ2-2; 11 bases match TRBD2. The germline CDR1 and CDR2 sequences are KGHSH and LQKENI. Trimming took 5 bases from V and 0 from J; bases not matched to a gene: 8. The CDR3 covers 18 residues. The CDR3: CASSSGTSGGANTGELFF. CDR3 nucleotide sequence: TGTGCCAGCTCAAGCGGGACTAGCGGAGGGGCGAACACCGGGGAGCTGTTTTTT.

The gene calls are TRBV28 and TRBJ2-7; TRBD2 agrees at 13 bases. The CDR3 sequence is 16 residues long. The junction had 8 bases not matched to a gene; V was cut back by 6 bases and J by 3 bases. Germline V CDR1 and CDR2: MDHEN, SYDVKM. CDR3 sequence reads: CASSPRTSGRNYEQYF. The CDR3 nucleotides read TGTGCCAGCAGCCCTAGGACTAGCGGGAGAAACTACGAGCAGTACTTC. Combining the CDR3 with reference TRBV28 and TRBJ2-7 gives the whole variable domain DVKVTQSSRYLVKRTGEKVFLECVQDMDHENMFWYRQDPGLGLRLIYFSYDVKMKEKGDIPEGYSVSREKKERFSLILESASTNQTSMYLCASSPRTSGRNYEQYFGPGTRLTVT.

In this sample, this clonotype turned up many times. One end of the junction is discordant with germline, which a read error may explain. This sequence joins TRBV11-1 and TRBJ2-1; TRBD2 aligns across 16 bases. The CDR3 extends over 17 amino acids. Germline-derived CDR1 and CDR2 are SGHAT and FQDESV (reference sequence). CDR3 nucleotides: TGTGCCAACAGCTCGGGACTAGCGGGAGGGTACTACAATGAGCAGTTCTTC. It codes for CANSSGLAGGYYNEQFF.

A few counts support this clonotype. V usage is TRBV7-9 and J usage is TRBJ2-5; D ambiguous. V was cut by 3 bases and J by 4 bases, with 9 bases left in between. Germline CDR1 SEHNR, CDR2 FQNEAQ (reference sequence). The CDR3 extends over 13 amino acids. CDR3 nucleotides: TGTGCCAGCAGCTTTAATGGGCGAGAGACCCAGTACTTC. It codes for CASSFNGRETQYF.

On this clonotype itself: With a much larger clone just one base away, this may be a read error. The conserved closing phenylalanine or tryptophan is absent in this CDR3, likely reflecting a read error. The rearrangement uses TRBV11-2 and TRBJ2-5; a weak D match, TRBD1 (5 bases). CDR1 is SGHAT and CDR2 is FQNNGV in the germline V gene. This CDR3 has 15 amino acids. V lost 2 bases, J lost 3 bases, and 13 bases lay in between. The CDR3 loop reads CASSLRPGLEETQYL. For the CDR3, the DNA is TGTGCCAGCAGCTTAAGGCCAGGGTTGGAAGAGACCCAGTACCTC.

The CDR3 bases are TGTGCCAGCAGCGTAGAGAGCAGTTGGGGACAAGAGACCCAGTACTTC. Amino acids: CASSVESSWGQETQYF. This chain joins TRBV9 and TRBJ2-5; D call uncertain. The CDR3 extends over 16 amino acids. Germline CDR1 and CDR2: SGDLS and YYNGEE. The V gene lost 0 bases and the J gene lost 2 bases, with 14 bases spanning the gap.

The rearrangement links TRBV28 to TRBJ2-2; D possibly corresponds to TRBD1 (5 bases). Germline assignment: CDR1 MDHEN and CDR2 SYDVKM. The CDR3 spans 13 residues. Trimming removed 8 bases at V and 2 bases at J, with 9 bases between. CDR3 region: CASAGPNTGELFF. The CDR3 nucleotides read TGTGCCAGCGCAGGGCCCAACACCGGGGAGCTGTTTTTT.

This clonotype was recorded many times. The CDR3, as DNA: TGTGCCAGCACCTCGAGGGGGGCAGGGAGGGATACGCAGTATTTT. It encodes CASTSRGAGRDTQYF. The gene calls are TRBV12-3 or TRBV12-4 and TRBJ2-3; the D gene could be TRBD1 or TRBD2 (6 bases each). The CDR3 has 15 residues. The germline V and J ends were trimmed by 7 bases and 6 bases, with 20 bases remaining between them.

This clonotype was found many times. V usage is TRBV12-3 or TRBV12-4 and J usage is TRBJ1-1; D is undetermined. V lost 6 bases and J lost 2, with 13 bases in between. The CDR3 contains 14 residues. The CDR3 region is CASRPTPANTEAFF. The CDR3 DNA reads TGTGCCAGCAGACCGACACCGGCTAACACTGAAGCTTTCTTT.

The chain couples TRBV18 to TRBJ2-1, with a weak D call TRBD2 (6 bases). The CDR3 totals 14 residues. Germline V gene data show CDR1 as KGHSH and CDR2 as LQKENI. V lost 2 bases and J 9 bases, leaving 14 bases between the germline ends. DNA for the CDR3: TGTGCCAGCTCACCAGATAGCGGAGGTGGTGAGCAGTTCTTC. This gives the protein CASSPDSGGGEQFF. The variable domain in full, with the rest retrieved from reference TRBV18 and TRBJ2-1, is NAGVMQNPRHLVRRRGQEARLRCSPMKGHSHVYWYRQLPEEGLKFMVYLQKENIIDESGMPKERFSAEFPKEGPSILRIQQVVRGDSAAYFCASSPDSGGGEQFFGPGTRLTVL.

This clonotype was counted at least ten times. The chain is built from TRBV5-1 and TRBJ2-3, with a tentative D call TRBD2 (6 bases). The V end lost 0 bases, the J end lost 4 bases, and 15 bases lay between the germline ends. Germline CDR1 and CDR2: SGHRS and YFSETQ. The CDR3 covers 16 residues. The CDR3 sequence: CASSLGTNGSADTQYF. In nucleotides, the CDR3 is TGCGCCAGCAGCTTGGGGACTAACGGGAGCGCAGATACGCAGTATTTT.

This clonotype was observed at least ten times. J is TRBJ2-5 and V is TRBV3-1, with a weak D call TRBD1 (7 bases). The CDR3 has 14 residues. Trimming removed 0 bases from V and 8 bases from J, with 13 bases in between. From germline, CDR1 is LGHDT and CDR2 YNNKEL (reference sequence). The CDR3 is CASSQENQGGTQYF. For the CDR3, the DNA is TGTGCCAGCAGCCAAGAAAACCAGGGGGGAACCCAGTACTTC.

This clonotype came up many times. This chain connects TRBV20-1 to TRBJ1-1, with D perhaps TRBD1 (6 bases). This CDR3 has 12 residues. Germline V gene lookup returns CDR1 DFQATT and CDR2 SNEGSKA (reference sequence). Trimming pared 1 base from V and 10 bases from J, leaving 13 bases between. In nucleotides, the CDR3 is TGCAGTGCTAGAGTGGGGGGCGGAGGAGCTTTCTTT. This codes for CSARVGGGGAFF.

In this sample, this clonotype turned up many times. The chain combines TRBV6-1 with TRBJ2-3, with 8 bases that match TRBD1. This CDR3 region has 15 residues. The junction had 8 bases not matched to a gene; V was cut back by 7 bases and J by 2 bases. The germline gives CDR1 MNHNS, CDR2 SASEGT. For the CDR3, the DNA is TGTGCCAGCACGTGGACAGGGAGCTTCACAGATACGCAGTATTTT. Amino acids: CASTWTGSFTDTQYF.